Here is one T cell receptor beta chain with its context. The antigen is not known. Specified time point: blood at routine non-recurrence follow-up after resection. Unsorted whole RNA samples from tumor, nontumor lung or frozen PBMC were sequenced. Via MiXCR, TCRdb re-called the 5' RACE reads, giving one row per CDR3 protein. The top ten hold around 16% of the sample, which has under 150,000 distinct CDR3 sequences, 9% to 15% seen once. This entry comes from a study of spatial heterogeneity in lung cancer. Study details: The cohort: 65 to 80 early-stage, untreated non-small cell lung cancer patients. Those follow-up PBMC samples that were available underwent sequencing, at a median interval of about 26 months following resection. Consistently, beta-chain sequences turned up in larger numbers than alpha-chain sequences did.

Points from the study as a whole: Resection saw ubiquitous expanded tumor TCRs appear in blood more than follow-up did.

This TCR was recovered from a male donor with early-stage non-small cell lung cancer. The sample was PBMCs, taken at follow-up.

CDR3 in DNA: TGTGCCAGCAGTGAACCCGCAGGGAACTATGGCTACACCTTC. Translation: CASSEPAGNYGYTF. This sequence joins TRBV25-1 and TRBJ1-2; TRBD1 is a possible D gene (5 bases). Germline values: CDR1 MGHDK, CDR2 SYGVNS. The CDR3 has 14 residues. The V end lost 2 bases, the J end lost 2 bases, and 9 bases lay between the germline ends.